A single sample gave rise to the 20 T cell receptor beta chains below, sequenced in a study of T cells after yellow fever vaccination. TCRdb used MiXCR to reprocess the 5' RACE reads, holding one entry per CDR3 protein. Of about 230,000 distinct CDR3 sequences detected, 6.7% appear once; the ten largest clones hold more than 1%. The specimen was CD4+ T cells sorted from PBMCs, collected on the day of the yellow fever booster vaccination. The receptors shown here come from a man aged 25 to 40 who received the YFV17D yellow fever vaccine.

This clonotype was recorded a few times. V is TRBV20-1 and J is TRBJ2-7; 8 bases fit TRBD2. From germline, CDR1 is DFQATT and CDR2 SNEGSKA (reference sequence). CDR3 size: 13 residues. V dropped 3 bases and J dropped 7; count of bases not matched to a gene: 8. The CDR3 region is CSASGRASGEQYF. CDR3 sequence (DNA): TGCAGTGCTAGCGGGAGGGCCTCGGGGGAGCAGTACTTC.

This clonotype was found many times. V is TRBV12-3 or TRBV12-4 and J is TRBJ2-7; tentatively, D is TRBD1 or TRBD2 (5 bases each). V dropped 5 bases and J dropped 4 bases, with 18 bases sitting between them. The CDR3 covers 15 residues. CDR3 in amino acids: CASSPREGARYEQYF. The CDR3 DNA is TGTGCCAGCAGTCCCCGGGAAGGGGCGCGTTACGAGCAGTACTTC.

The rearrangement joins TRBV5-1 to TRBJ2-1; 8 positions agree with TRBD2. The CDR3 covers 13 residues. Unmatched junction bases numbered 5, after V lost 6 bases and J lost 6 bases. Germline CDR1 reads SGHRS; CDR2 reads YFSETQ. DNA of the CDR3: TGCGCCAGCAAAGCGGGAGCTGGCAATGAGCAGTTCTTC. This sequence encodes CASKAGAGNEQFF.

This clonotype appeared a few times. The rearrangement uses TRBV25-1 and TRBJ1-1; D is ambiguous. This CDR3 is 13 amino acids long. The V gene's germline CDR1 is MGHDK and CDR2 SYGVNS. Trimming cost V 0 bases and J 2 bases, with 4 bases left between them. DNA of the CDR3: TGTGCCAGCAGTGAATATCCAAACACTGAAGCTTTCTTT. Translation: CASSEYPNTEAFF. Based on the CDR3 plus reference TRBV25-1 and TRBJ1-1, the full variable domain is EADIYQTPRYLVIGTGKKITLECSQTMGHDKMYWYQQDPGMELHLIHYSYGVNSTEKGDLSSESTVSRIRTEHFPLTLESARPSHTSQYLCASSEYPNTEAFFGQGTRLTVV.

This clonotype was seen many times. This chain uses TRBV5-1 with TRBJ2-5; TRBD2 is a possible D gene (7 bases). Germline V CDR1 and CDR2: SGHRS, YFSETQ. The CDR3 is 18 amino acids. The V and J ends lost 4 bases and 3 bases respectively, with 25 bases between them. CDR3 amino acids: CASSRSTYGRTEKETQYF. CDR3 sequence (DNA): TGCGCCAGCAGCCGAAGCACGTACGGGAGGACAGAGAAAGAGACCCAGTACTTC. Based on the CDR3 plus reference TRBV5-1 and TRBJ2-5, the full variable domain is KAGVTQTPRYLIKTRGQQVTLSCSPISGHRSVSWYQQTPGQGLQFLFEYFSETQRNKGNFPGRFSGRQFSNSRSEMNVSTLELGDSALYLCASSRSTYGRTEKETQYFGPGTRLLVL.

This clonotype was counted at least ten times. CDR3 nucleotide sequence: TGTGCCACCAGCAGAGATCTTACAGCCTCGTACAATGAGCAGTTCTTC. This codes for CATSRDLTASYNEQFF. V gene TRBV15 combines with J gene TRBJ2-1, with D unresolved. Germline loops: CDR1 LNHNV, CDR2 YYDKDF (reference sequence). The CDR3 has 16 residues. Trimming took 0 bases from V and 4 from J, leaving 13 bases between them. The full variable domain, in which reference TRBV15 and TRBJ2-1 provide the parts outside the CDR3, is DAMVIQNPRYQVTQFGKPVTLSCSQTLNHNVMYWYQQKSSQAPKLLFHYYDKDFNNEADTPDNFQSRRPNTSFCFLDIRSPGLGDTAMYLCATSRDLTASYNEQFFGPGTRLTVL.

In nucleotides, the CDR3 is TGTGCCAGCAGGTCCGGAACCCATGCAGGGAACTATGGCTACACCTTC. Translated: CASRSGTHAGNYGYTF. The chain combines TRBV27 with TRBJ1-2; tentatively, D is TRBD1 (5 bases). V was cut by 6 bases and J by 2 bases, with 19 bases left in between. The CDR3 has 16 residues. The germline gives CDR1 MNHEY, CDR2 SMNVEV (reference sequence).

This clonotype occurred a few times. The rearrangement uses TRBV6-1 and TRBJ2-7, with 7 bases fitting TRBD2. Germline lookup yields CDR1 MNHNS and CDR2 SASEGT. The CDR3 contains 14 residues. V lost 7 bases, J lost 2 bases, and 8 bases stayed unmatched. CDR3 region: CASNRLASAYEQYF. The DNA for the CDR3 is TGTGCCAGCAACCGACTAGCTTCTGCCTACGAGCAGTACTTC.

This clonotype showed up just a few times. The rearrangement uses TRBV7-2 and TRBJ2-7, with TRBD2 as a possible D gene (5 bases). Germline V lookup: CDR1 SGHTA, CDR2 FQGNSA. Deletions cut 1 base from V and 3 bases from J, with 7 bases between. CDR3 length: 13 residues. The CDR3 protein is CASSLVEGYEQYF. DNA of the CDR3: TGTGCCAGCAGCTTAGTTGAGGGCTACGAGCAGTACTTC.

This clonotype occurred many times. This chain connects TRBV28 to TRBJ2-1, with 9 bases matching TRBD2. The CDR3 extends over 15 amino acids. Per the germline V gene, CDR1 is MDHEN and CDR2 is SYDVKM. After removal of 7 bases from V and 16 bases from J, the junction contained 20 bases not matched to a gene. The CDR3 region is CASTPRVEFSGSPFF. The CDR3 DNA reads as TGTGCCAGCACCCCGAGGGTCGAATTTAGCGGGAGCCCCTTCTTC.

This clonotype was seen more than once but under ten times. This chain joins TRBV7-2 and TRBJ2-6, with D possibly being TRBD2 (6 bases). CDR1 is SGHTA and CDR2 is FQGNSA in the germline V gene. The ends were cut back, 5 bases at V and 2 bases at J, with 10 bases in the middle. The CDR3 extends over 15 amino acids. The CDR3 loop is CASSLQRAGANVLTF. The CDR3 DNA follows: TGTGCCAGCAGCCTACAGCGGGCTGGGGCCAACGTCCTGACTTTC.

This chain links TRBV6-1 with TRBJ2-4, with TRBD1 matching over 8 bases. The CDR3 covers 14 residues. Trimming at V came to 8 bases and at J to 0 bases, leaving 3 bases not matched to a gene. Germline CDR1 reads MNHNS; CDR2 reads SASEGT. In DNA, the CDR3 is TGTGCCAGCGCAGGGGGCTTAGCCAAAAACATTCAGTACTTC. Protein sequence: CASAGGLAKNIQYF.

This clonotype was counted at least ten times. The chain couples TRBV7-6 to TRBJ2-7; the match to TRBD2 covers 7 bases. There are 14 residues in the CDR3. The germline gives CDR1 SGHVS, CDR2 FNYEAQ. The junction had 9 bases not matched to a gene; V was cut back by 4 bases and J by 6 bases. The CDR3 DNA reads TGTGCCAGCAGCTCCCAGGCGGGAGAGGTCGAGCAGTACTTC. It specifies CASSSQAGEVEQYF.

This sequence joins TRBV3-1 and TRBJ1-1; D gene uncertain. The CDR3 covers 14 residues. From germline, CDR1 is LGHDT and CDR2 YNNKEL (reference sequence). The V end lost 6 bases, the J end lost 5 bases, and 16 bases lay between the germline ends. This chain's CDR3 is CASRAKIGGTEAFF. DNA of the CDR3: TGTGCCAGCAGAGCCAAGATTGGAGGAACTGAAGCTTTCTTT. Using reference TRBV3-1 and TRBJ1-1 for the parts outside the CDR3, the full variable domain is DTAVSQTPKYLVTQMGNDKSIKCEQNLGHDTMYWYKQDSKKFLKIMFSYNNKELIINETVPNRFSPKSPDKAHLNLHINSLELGDSAVYFCASRAKIGGTEAFFGQGTRLTVV.

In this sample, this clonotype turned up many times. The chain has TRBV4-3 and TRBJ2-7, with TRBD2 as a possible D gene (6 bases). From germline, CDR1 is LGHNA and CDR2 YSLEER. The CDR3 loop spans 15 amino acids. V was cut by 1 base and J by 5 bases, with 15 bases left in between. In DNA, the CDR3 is TGCGCCAGCAGCCAAGGGGGAGGATGGGGAAACGAGCAGTACTTC. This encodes CASSQGGGWGNEQYF.

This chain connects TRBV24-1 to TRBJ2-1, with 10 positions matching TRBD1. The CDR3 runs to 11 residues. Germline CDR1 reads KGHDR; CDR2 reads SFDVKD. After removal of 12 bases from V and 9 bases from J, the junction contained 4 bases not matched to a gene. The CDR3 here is CAAGQGVEQFF. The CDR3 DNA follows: TGTGCCGCCGGACAGGGGGTTGAGCAGTTCTTC.

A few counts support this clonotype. The DNA for the CDR3 is TGTGCCATCAGTGAGACACAGGGGGTCGCCTACGAGCAGTACTTC. This gives the protein CAISETQGVAYEQYF. V and J are TRBV10-3 and TRBJ2-7; 8 nucleotides agree with TRBD1. From germline, CDR1 is ENHRY and CDR2 SYGVKD. The CDR3 is 15 residues long. J lost 2 bases, V lost 2 bases, and 5 bases had no gene match.

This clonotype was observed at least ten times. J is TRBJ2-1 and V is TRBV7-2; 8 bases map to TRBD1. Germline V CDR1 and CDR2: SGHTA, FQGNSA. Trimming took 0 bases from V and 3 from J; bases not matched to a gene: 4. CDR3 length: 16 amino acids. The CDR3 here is CASSLALTGVYNEQFF. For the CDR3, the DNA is TGTGCCAGCAGCTTAGCCTTGACAGGGGTCTACAATGAGCAGTTCTTC.

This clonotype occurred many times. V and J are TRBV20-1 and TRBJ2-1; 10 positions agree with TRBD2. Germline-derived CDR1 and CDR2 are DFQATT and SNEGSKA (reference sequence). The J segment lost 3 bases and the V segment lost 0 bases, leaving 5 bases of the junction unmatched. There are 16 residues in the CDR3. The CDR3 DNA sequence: TGCAGTGCTAGAGACAATAGCGGGGGGATCTACAATGAGCAGTTCTTC. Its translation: CSARDNSGGIYNEQFF.

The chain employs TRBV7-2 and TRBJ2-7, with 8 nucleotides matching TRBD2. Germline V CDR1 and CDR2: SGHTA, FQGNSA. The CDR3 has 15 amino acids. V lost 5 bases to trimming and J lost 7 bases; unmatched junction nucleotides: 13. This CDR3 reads CASSPRRAGAGEQYF. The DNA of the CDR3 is TGTGCCAGCAGCCCAAGGCGAGCGGGAGCTGGGGAGCAGTACTTC.